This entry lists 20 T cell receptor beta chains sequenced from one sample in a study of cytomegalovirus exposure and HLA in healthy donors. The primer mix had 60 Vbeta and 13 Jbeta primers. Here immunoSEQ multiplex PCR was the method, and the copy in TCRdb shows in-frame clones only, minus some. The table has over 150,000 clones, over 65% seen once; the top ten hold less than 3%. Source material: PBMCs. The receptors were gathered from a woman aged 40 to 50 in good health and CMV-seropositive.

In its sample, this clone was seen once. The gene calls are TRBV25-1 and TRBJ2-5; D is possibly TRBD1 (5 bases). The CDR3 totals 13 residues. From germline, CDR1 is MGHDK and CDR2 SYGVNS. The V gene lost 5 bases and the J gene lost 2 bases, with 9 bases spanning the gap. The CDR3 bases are TGTGCCAGCAGTTGGTCAGGGCAAGAGACCCAGTACTTC. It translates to CASSWSGQETQYF.

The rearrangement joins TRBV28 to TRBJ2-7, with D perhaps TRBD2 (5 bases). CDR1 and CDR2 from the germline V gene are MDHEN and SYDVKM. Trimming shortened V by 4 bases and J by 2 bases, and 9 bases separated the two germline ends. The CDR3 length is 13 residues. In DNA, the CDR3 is TGTGCCAGCAGTTCACCGGGAACCTACGAGCAGTACTTC. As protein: CASSSPGTYEQYF. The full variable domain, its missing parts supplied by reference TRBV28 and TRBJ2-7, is DVKVTQSSRYLVKRTGEKVFLECVQDMDHENMFWYRQDPGLGLRLIYFSYDVKMKEKGDIPEGYSVSREKKERFSLILESASTNQTSMYLCASSSPGTYEQYFGPGTRLTVT.

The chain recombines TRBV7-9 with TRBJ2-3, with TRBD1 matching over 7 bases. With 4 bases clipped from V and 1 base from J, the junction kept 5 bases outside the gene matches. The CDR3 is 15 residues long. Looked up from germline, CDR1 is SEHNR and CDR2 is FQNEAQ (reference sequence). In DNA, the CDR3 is TGTGCCAGCAGCTCCCGGGACAGTGGCACAGATACGCAGTATTTT. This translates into CASSSRDSGTDTQYF.

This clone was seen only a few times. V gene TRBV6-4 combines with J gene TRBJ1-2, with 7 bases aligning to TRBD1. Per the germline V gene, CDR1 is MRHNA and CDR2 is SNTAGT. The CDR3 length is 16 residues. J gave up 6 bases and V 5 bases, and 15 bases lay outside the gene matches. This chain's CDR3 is CASSPTPRQGGHGYTF. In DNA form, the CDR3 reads TGTGCCAGCAGTCCGACCCCCCGACAGGGAGGTCATGGCTACACCTTC.

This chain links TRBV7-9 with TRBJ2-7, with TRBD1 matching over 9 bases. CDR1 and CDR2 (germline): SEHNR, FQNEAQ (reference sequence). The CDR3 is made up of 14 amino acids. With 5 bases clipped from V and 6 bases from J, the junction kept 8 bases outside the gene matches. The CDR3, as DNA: TGTGCCAGCAGCGGGTCGACAGGGGGTAGCGAGCAGTACTTC. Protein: CASSGSTGGSEQYF.

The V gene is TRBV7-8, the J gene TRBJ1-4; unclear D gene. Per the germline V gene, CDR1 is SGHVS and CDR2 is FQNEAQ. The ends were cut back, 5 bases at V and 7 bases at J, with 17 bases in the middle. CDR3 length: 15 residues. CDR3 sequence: CASSATGVGSEKLFF. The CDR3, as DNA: TGTGCCAGCAGCGCAACCGGGGTAGGATCTGAAAAACTGTTTTTT.

The CDR3 nucleotides are TGTGCCAGCAGTCAGGGACTAGCGGGAGGGCGTACCTACAATGAGCAGTTCTTC. This gives the protein CASSQGLAGGRTYNEQFF. This chain connects TRBV5-8 to TRBJ2-1; 16 bases fit TRBD2. The CDR3 loop spans 18 amino acids. Germline-derived CDR1 and CDR2 are SGHTS and YDEGEE. Unmatched junction bases numbered 7, after V lost 5 bases and J lost 2 bases.

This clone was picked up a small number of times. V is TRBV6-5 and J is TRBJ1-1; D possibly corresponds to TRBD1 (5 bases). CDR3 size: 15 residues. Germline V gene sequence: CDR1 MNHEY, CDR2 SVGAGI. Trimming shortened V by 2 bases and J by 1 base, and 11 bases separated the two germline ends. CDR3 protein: CASSYGGSRNTEAFF. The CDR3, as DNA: TGTGCCAGCAGTTACGGGGGGAGTAGGAACACTGAAGCTTTCTTT.

The CDR3 region is CASSSLAGGGTYNEQFF. The CDR3 DNA reads TGTGCCAGCAGTTCCTTAGCGGGAGGGGGCACCTACAATGAGCAGTTCTTC. This chain uses TRBV6-4 with TRBJ2-1; 11 nucleotides agree with TRBD2. The J segment lost 2 bases and the V segment lost 5 bases, leaving 8 bases of the junction unmatched. The CDR3 has 17 residues. Germline V gives CDR1 MRHNA, CDR2 SNTAGT.

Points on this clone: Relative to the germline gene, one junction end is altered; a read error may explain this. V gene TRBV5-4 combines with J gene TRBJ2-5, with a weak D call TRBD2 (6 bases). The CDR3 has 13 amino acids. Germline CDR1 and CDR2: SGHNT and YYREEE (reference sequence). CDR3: CASSLGREGTQHF. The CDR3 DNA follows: TGTGCCAGCAGCTTGGGGAGGGAAGGAACCCAGCACTTC.

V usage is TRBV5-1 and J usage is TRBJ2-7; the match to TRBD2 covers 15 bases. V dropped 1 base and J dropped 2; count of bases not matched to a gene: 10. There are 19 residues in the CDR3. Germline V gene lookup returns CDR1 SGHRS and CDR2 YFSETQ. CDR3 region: CASSLRQVGLAGGPYEQYF. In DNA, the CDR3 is TGCGCCAGCAGCTTGCGACAGGTCGGACTAGCGGGGGGGCCCTACGAGCAGTACTTC.

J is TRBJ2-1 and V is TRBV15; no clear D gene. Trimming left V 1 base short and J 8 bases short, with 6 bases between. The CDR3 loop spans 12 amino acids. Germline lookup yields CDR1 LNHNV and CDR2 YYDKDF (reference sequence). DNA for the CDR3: TGTGCCACCAGCAGAGCCCTAGATGAGCAGTTCTTC. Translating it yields CATSRALDEQFF.

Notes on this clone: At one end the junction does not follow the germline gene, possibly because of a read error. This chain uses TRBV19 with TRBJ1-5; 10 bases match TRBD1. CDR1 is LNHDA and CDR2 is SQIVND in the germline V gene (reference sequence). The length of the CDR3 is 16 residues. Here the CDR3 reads CASSITGQGGGQPQNF. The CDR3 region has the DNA TGTGCCAGTAGTATAACTGGACAGGGGGGTGGTCAGCCCCAGAATTTT.

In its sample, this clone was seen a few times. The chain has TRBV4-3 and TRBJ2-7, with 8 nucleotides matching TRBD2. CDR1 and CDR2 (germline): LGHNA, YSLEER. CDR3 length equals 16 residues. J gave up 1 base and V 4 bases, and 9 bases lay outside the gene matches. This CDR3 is CASSPSTAGASYEQYF. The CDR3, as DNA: TGCGCCAGCAGCCCATCGACAGCGGGGGCTTCCTACGAGCAGTACTTC.

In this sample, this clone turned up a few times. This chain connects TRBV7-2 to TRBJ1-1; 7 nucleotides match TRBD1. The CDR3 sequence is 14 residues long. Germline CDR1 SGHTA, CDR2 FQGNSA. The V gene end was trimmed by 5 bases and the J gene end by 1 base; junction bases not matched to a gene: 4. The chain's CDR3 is CASSRTGENTEAFF. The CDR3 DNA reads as TGTGCCAGCAGCCGGACAGGTGAGAACACTGAAGCTTTCTTT.

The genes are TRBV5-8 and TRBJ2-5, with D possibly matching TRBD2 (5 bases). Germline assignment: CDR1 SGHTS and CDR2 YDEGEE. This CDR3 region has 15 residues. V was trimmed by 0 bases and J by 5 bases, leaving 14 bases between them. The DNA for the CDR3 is TGTGCCAGCAGCTTGGGTCTAGAGGGCCGGGAGACCCAGTACTTC. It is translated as CASSLGLEGRETQYF.

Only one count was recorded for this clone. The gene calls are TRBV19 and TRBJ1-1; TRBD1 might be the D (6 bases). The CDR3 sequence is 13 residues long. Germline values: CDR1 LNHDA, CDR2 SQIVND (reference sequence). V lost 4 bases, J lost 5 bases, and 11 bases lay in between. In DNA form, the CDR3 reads TGTGCCAGTAGTAAAACAGGGCGGACTGAAGCTTTCTTT. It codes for CASSKTGRTEAFF. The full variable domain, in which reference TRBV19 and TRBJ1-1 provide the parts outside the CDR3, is DGGITQSPKYLFRKEGQNVTLSCEQNLNHDAMYWYRQDPGQGLRLIYYSQIVNDFQKGDIAEGYSVSREKKESFPLTVTSAQKNPTAFYLCASSKTGRTEAFFGQGTRLTVV.

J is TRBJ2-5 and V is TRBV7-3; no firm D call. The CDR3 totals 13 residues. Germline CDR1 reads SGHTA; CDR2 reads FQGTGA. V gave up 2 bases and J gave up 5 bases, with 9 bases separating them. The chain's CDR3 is CASSLASRETQYF. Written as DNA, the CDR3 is TGTGCCAGCAGCTTAGCGTCTCGGGAGACCCAGTACTTC.

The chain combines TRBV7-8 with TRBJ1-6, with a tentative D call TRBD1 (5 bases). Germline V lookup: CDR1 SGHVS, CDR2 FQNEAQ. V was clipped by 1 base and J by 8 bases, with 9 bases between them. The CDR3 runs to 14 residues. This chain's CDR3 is CASSLEDKYSPLHF. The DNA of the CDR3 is TGTGCCAGCAGCTTAGAGGACAAATATTCACCCCTCCACTTT.

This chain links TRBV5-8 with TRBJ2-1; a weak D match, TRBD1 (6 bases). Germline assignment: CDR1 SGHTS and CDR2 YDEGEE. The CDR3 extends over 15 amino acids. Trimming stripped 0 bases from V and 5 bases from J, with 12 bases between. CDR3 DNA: TGTGCCAGCAGCTTGGGGTTGGCAGGGGACAATGAGCAGTTCTTC. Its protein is CASSLGLAGDNEQFF.